The sequence of this T cell receptor beta chain was determined in a study of graft-versus-host responses after intestinal transplantation. Generated by immunoSEQ multiplex PCR, the TCRdb table keeps only in-frame clones and is missing some. The sample shows 10,000 to 15,000 clones, 30% to 35% of them seen only once. The study plated roughly 200,000 CFSE-labeled responders with roughly 200,000 irradiated, violet-dye-labeled stimulators. Sorting of proliferating CFSE-low CD3+CD4+ and CD3+CD8+ responders took place after the reaction. Sequencing used alloreactive CD8+ T cells from a mixed lymphocyte reaction culture, obtained before intestinal transplant. The subset was: CFSE-low proliferating T cells sorted from roughly six-day pre-transplant mixed lymphocyte reaction (GvH or HvG direction). This receptor was identified in a human patient who received an intestinal transplant.

The CDR3: CASSYDGGQPEAFF. The CDR3 DNA reads TGTGCCAGCAGTTACGACGGGGGGCAGCCTGAAGCTTTCTTT. This sequence joins TRBV6-6 and TRBJ1-1, with a weak D call TRBD1 (6 bases). The length of the CDR3 is 14 residues. In germline, CDR1 is MNHNY, CDR2 SVGAGI (reference sequence). Trimming cost V 2 bases and J 6 bases, with 13 bases left between them.